This T cell receptor (beta chain) was sequenced in a study of CD8 T cells in Susac syndrome. Study-wide points: The authors acknowledged that the study's TCR sequencing and HLA analysis involved relatively few individuals. TEMRA cells and active patients showed peak Susac CD8+ clonal expansion.

From blood CD8+ and CD4+ T cells, the TCR beta chain was sequenced. As regards this clonotype: Its antigen is unidentified.

cDNA came from roughly 0.5 to 1 ug RNA primed by random hexamers. Multiplex immunoSEQ PCR targeted 54 Vbeta and 13 Jbeta TCR beta segments. TCRdb re-called the immunoSEQ multiplex PCR reads with MiXCR, one entry per CDR3 protein. The profile shows about 83,000 distinct CDR3 sequences, more than 85% of them singletons. V lost 0 bases, J lost 6 bases, and 5 bases stayed unmatched. The CDR3 extends over 15 amino acids. Per the germline V gene, CDR1 is MGHRA and CDR2 is YSYEKL. The sample consisted of CD8+ T cells from PBMCs. The clonotype comes from a human donor with Susac syndrome. The rearrangement uses TRBV4-1 and TRBJ1-2; the match to TRBD1 covers 9 bases. CDR3: CASSQEGTGGDGYTF. DNA for the CDR3: TGCGCCAGCAGCCAAGAAGGTACAGGGGGCGATGGCTACACCTTC.